The rows below give T cell receptor beta chains drawn from one sample of a study of cytomegalovirus exposure and HLA in healthy donors. Data came from immunoSEQ multiplex PCR; TCRdb stores just in-frame clones and leaves some out. The profile covers 140,000 to 150,000 clones, with about 80% appearing a single time and roughly 9.9% taken by the ten largest. Sequenced material: PBMCs. The origin of the receptors is an older woman in good health and CMV-seropositive. CDR3s include the opening cysteine and the closing phenylalanine or tryptophan. Fields, in order: clone size, J gene, V gene, CDR3 protein. Not all rows give a size; the values are once, few, many and, for expanded clones, a class.

clone_size: .; j_call: TRBJ2-2; v_call: TRBV11-3; cdr3_aa: CASSGTGFTGELFF
clone_size: .; j_call: TRBJ1-5; v_call: TRBV19; cdr3_aa: CASSMDGGQGNQPQHF
clone_size: .; j_call: TRBJ2-5; v_call: TRBV30; cdr3_aa: CAWSPDRRETQYF
clone_size: .; j_call: TRBJ2-7; v_call: TRBV11-3; cdr3_aa: CASSQGQGAEQYF
clone_size: once; j_call: TRBJ1-6; v_call: TRBV6-1; cdr3_aa: CASGYIGSPLHF
clone_size: .; j_call: TRBJ1-3; v_call: TRBV7-2; cdr3_aa: CASSPYRTVGSGNTIYF
clone_size: .; j_call: TRBJ2-3; v_call: TRBV5-1; cdr3_aa: CASSGNSGARTDTQYF
clone_size: .; j_call: TRBJ2-7; v_call: TRBV5-1; cdr3_aa: CASSSGLAGASEQYF
clone_size: .; j_call: TRBJ1-2; v_call: TRBV18; cdr3_aa: CASSPTTLGYTF
clone_size: .; j_call: TRBJ2-2; v_call: TRBV7-9; cdr3_aa: CASRPPVTVIGELFF
clone_size: .; j_call: .; v_call: TRBV29-1; cdr3_aa: CSVVGLPREQYF